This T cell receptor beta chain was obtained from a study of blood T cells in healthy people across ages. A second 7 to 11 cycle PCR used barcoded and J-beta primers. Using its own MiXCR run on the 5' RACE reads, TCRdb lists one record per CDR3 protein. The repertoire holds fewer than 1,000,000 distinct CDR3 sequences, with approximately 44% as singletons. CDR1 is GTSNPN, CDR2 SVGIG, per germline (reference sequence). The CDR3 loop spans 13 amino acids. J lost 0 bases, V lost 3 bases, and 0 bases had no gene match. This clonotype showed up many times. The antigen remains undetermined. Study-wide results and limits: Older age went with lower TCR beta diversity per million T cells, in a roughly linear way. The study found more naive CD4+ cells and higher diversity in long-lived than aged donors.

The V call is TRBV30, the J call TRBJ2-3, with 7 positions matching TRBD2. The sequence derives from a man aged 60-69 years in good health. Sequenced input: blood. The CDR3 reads CAWRGGSTDTQYF. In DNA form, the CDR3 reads TGTGCCTGGAGGGGGGGGAGCACAGATACGCAGTATTTT.